This entry lists 25 T cell receptor beta chains sequenced from one sample in a study of blood T cell repertoires in COVID-19. Libraries were prepared by immunoSEQ multiplex PCR; TCRdb keeps only in-frame clonotypes and omits some of them. The table records about 67,000 clones, roughly 79% of them present only once. The sequenced sample consisted of peripheral blood. These receptors came from an older woman with acute or convalescent COVID-19.

The genes are TRBV4-3 and TRBJ1-2, with TRBD1 identical over 9 bases. CDR3 size: 15 residues. CDR1 is LGHNA and CDR2 is YSLEER in the germline V gene. The V segment lost 4 bases and the J segment 4 bases; nucleotides outside the gene matches: 7. The DNA of the CDR3 is TGCGCCAGCAGCCCGCTACAGGGGGCGTCCTATGGCTACACCTTC. Amino acid sequence: CASSPLQGASYGYTF.

The chain uses TRBV10-3 and TRBJ2-7; 8 bases are shared with TRBD1. After removal of 7 bases from V and 5 bases from J, the junction contained 7 bases not matched to a gene. The CDR3 runs to 13 residues. CDR1 and CDR2 (germline): ENHRY, SYGVKD. This CDR3 is CAITGQGWNEQYF. In DNA, the CDR3 is TGTGCCATCACTGGACAGGGTTGGAACGAGCAGTACTTC.

The chain employs TRBV7-2 and TRBJ1-2; no reliable D call. This CDR3 contains 14 residues. Germline CDR1 is SGHTA and CDR2 is FQGNSA. V was pared by 3 bases and J by 7 bases, with 15 bases between. The CDR3 DNA reads TGTGCCAGCAGCTTCGAGGTTACCCCCTCTGGCTACACCTTC. Translated: CASSFEVTPSGYTF.

The chain links TRBV6-2 or TRBV6-3 to TRBJ2-1, with 9 nucleotides matching TRBD2. Germline loops: CDR1 MNHEY, CDR2 SVGEGT. The junction had 2 bases not matched to a gene; V was cut back by 2 bases and J by 12 bases. This CDR3 has 12 residues. Here the CDR3 reads CASSYGTSRQFF. CDR3 bases: TGTGCCAGCAGTTACGGGACTAGCCGGCAGTTCTTC.

This clone was found a few times. CDR3 protein: CASSDTGYTEAFF. The CDR3 DNA is TGTGCCAGCAGCGACACAGGGTACACTGAAGCTTTCTTT. The chain joins TRBV7-6 to TRBJ1-1; D possibly corresponds to TRBD1 (6 bases). The germline gives CDR1 SGHVS, CDR2 FNYEAQ. CDR3 length: 13 amino acids. V was pared by 5 bases and J by 3 bases, with 10 bases between.

The rearrangement joins TRBV9 to TRBJ2-2; possible D gene TRBD1, 5 bases. Germline lookup yields CDR1 SGDLS and CDR2 YYNGEE. Trimming took off 3 bases at V and 0 bases at J, with 9 bases between the two ends. The CDR3 contains 15 residues. CDR3 sequence: CASSEDSANTGELFF. Here the CDR3 DNA reads TGTGCCAGCAGCGAAGACAGTGCGAACACCGGGGAGCTGTTTTTT.

The rearrangement joins TRBV19 to TRBJ1-1, with D perhaps TRBD1 (5 bases). Germline lookup yields CDR1 LNHDA and CDR2 SQIVND (reference sequence). V gave up 5 bases and J gave up 7 bases, with 8 bases separating them. This CDR3 is built from 11 residues. DNA for the CDR3: TGTGCCAGTAGTCAGACAGTTGAAGCTTTCTTT. Translation: CASSQTVEAFF.

The J gene is TRBJ1-1, the V gene TRBV7-3; 7 positions agree with TRBD1. This CDR3 is built from 13 residues. The germline V gene has CDR1 SGHTA and CDR2 FQGTGA. V lost 5 bases to trimming and J lost 7 bases; unmatched junction nucleotides: 7. The CDR3: CASSRDRAFEAFF. CDR3 nucleotides: TGTGCCAGCAGCCGAGACAGGGCCTTTGAAGCTTTCTTT.

The CDR3 here is CASSQIGSDTDTQYF. The CDR3 coding sequence is TGTGCCAGCAGTCAAATCGGGTCAGACACAGATACGCAGTATTTT. The J gene is TRBJ2-3, the V gene TRBV27, with D unclear. V lost 5 bases and J 2 bases, leaving 14 bases between the germline ends. The CDR3 contains 15 residues. Germline V lookup: CDR1 MNHEY, CDR2 SMNVEV (reference sequence).

The CDR3 DNA sequence: TGTGCCAGCAGTCCTTCCTACGGGGGGGGCCGGGATGAGCAGTTCTTC. The encoded protein is CASSPSYGGGRDEQFF. The V gene is TRBV7-9, the J gene TRBJ2-1, with TRBD2 matching 8 bases. V trimming: 6 bases; J trimming: 8 bases; junction bases outside the gene matches: 15. This CDR3 region has 16 residues. CDR1 is SEHNR, CDR2 FQNEAQ, per germline (reference sequence).

This clone was detected once. The V and J genes are TRBV18 and TRBJ2-7; perhaps TRBD2 as D (6 bases). Per the germline V gene, CDR1 is KGHSH and CDR2 is LQKENI. This CDR3 comprises 13 residues. Trimming cost V 0 bases and J 5 bases, with 8 bases left between them. CDR3 DNA sequence: TGTGCCAGCTCACCACCCAGGGAGGACGAGCAGTACTTC. Protein: CASSPPREDEQYF.

The chain carries TRBV11-3 and TRBJ2-2, with TRBD2 identical over 11 bases. Germline V gene lookup returns CDR1 SGHNT and CDR2 YENEEA. The CDR3 loop spans 18 amino acids. Trimming removed 5 bases from V and 1 base from J; junction bases left unmatched: 9. CDR3 region: CASSRKTSGALNTGELFF. The CDR3 bases are TGTGCCAGCAGCCGAAAGACTAGCGGGGCTTTGAACACCGGGGAGCTGTTTTTT.

The rearrangement uses TRBV9 and TRBJ1-1; 7 bases match TRBD1. The junction had 8 bases not matched to a gene; V was cut back by 4 bases and J by 5 bases. Germline-derived CDR1 and CDR2 are SGDLS and YYNGEE. This CDR3 has 14 amino acids. CDR3 loop: CASSSTGFGTEAFF. The CDR3 nucleotides read TGTGCCAGCAGCTCGACAGGGTTTGGTACTGAAGCTTTCTTT.

This clone was detected only a few times. This sequence joins TRBV28 and TRBJ2-7; possible D gene TRBD2, 6 bases. Germline assignment: CDR1 MDHEN and CDR2 SYDVKM. Trimming stripped 4 bases from V and 7 bases from J, with 20 bases between. The CDR3 contains 15 residues. In nucleotides, the CDR3 is TGTGCCAGCAGTTCCCCGAGGAGGGGCCAAAGGGAGCAGTACTTC. Translation: CASSSPRRGQREQYF.

This clone was seen a few times. The chain is built from TRBV5-1 and TRBJ2-7; 7 nucleotides line up with TRBD2. The germline gives CDR1 SGHRS, CDR2 YFSETQ. The CDR3 totals 16 residues. V shed 4 bases and J 5 bases; nucleotides not matched to a gene: 15. CDR3 residues: CASSGGDGEGPHEQYF. The CDR3 DNA sequence: TGCGCCAGCAGCGGGGGTGACGGGGAGGGCCCGCACGAGCAGTACTTC.

There are a few counts of this clone. J is TRBJ1-5 and V is TRBV2, with TRBD1 identical over 8 bases. CDR3 length equals 15 residues. The germline gives CDR1 SNHLY, CDR2 FYNNEI. J lost 1 base, V lost 6 bases, and 5 bases had no gene match. The CDR3 protein is CASRQQGVSNQPQHF. The CDR3 coding sequence is TGTGCCAGCAGGCAACAGGGGGTAAGCAATCAGCCCCAGCATTTT.

This chain uses TRBV6-2 or TRBV6-3 with TRBJ1-5; D remains unclear. The CDR3 length is 14 residues. V gave up 2 bases and J gave up 4 bases, with 9 bases separating them. Germline lookup yields CDR1 MNHEY and CDR2 SVGEGT. In DNA form, the CDR3 reads TGTGCCAGCAGTTACCACAGTTATAATCAGCCCCAGCATTTT. It encodes CASSYHSYNQPQHF.

The CDR3 is CASSAGGTDRYSGANVLTF. In DNA, the CDR3 is TGCGCCAGCAGCGCCGGAGGGACAGATCGTTACTCTGGGGCCAACGTCCTGACTTTC. The chain recombines TRBV5-1 with TRBJ2-6, with D possibly being TRBD1 (7 bases). Deletions cut 4 bases from V and 0 bases from J, with 20 bases between. The CDR3 covers 19 residues. CDR1 and CDR2 from the germline V gene are SGHRS and YFSETQ.

The chain joins TRBV4-3 to TRBJ1-2; TRBD1 matches at 7 bases. The J segment lost 3 bases and the V segment lost 0 bases, leaving 1 base of the junction unmatched. This CDR3 is 14 amino acids long. Germline loops: CDR1 LGHNA, CDR2 YSLEER. As DNA, the CDR3 is TGCGCCAGCAGCCAAGAAACAGGGGACTATGGCTACACCTTC. Translation: CASSQETGDYGYTF.

The chain carries TRBV30 and TRBJ2-7, with a weak D call TRBD1 (6 bases). CDR1 is GTSNPN, CDR2 SVGIG, per germline (reference sequence). The V gene lost 3 bases and the J gene lost 5 bases, with 11 bases spanning the gap. The CDR3 loop spans 12 amino acids. The CDR3 DNA reads as TGTGCCTGGAGCGTACACAGGGACGAGCAGTACTTC. This encodes CAWSVHRDEQYF.

The chain joins TRBV2 to TRBJ2-6; 8 bases agree with TRBD1. Germline trimming cut 4 bases from V and 2 bases from J; bases unmatched to any gene: 7. Germline assignment: CDR1 SNHLY and CDR2 FYNNEI. The CDR3 is 17 residues long. This chain's CDR3 is CASSGGQGSTGANVLTF. CDR3 in DNA: TGTGCCAGCAGTGGCGGACAGGGTAGCACTGGGGCCAACGTCCTGACTTTC.

The chain couples TRBV28 to TRBJ1-2, with D uncertain. This CDR3 has 10 residues. Germline V gene sequence: CDR1 MDHEN, CDR2 SYDVKM. The V end was cut by 8 bases, the J end by 7 bases, with 8 bases between. The CDR3 protein is CASGLSGYTF. The CDR3 nucleotides are TGTGCCAGCGGTCTAAGTGGCTACACCTTC.

The rearrangement joins TRBV12-3 or TRBV12-4 to TRBJ1-1; D is ambiguous. Trimming took 8 bases from V and 6 from J, leaving 13 bases between them. This CDR3 has 12 amino acids. This chain's CDR3 is CASGGRLAEAFF. The CDR3, as DNA: TGTGCCAGCGGAGGACGTTTAGCTGAAGCTTTCTTT.

V usage is TRBV9 and J usage is TRBJ1-1; D is undetermined. V lost 0 bases to trimming and J lost 0 bases, with 9 bases between them. Germline V CDR1 and CDR2: SGDLS, YYNGEE. This CDR3 comprises 15 residues. The CDR3 loop is CASSVGAHMNTEAFF. Written as DNA, the CDR3 is TGTGCCAGCAGCGTAGGGGCACACATGAACACTGAAGCTTTCTTT. The full variable domain, rest sourced from reference TRBV9 and TRBJ1-1, is DSGVTQTPKHLITATGQRVTLRCSPRSGDLSVYWYQQSLDQGLQFLIQYYNGEERAKGNILERFSAQQFPDLHSELNLSSLELGDSALYFCASSVGAHMNTEAFFGQGTRLTVV.

As DNA, the CDR3 is TGTGCCAGCAGCTTGGGCGGCCGGGGTGAAGCTTTCTTT. Translation: CASSLGGRGEAFF. The V call is TRBV7-2, the J call TRBJ1-1; D not resolved. V was pared by 3 bases and J by 7 bases, with 12 bases between. The CDR3 extends over 13 amino acids. The V gene's germline CDR1 is SGHTA and CDR2 FQGNSA.